This T cell receptor (beta chain) was obtained from a study of blood T cell repertoires in COVID-19. Study background: The analysed material was cDNA or gDNA that came from T cells, B-cell-depleted T cells, or PBMCs.

Some clones are missing from TCRdb's copy, which holds only in-frame ones; the method was immunoSEQ multiplex PCR. The sample holds 30,000 or so clones, around 82% seen once. The CDR3 spans 14 residues. CDR1 SEHNR and CDR2 FQNEAQ come from the germline V gene (reference sequence). The V gene lost 3 bases and the J gene lost 1 base, with 9 bases spanning the gap. The specimen was peripheral blood. The sequence derives from a man at least 80 years old with active or convalescent COVID-19. The chain links TRBV7-9 to TRBJ1-1; maybe TRBD1 (5 bases). The CDR3 nucleotides are TGTGCCAGCAGCTTTAATCAGGGGAACACTGAAGCTTTCTTT. It specifies CASSFNQGNTEAFF.